The subject of this entry is one TCR beta chain. Its antigen is as yet unknown. This sample is part of a study of cytomegalovirus exposure and HLA in healthy donors. Study-wide points: Altogether, about 160 TCR beta chains were recorded as cytomegalovirus-associated.

The germline gives CDR1 SGHVS, CDR2 FNYEAQ. Trimming took 3 bases from V and 6 from J, leaving 15 bases between them. The CDR3 runs 16 residues. PCR employed 60 Vbeta and 13 Jbeta primers. Clones were sequenced by immunoSEQ multiplex PCR, and TCRdb holds only the in-frame ones, with some missing. The sample has about 170,000 clones; about four fifths are singletons. The TCR sequence derives from a man aged 18 to 29 in good health and CMV-seronegative. Sequencing was carried out using PBMCs. The chain links TRBV7-6 to TRBJ2-6; TRBD1 is a possible D gene (5 bases). CDR3 nucleotide sequence: TGTGCCAGCAGCTTTGGGGCCGATAGCCAGGCCAACGTCCTGACTTTC. Translation gives CASSFGADSQANVLTF.